Following are 27 T cell receptor beta chains from one sample sequenced in a study of T cell repertoires in cytomegalovirus infection. TCRdb processed the reads anew with MiXCR; each CDR3 protein has one entry. Of some 180,000 distinct CDR3 sequences listed, about a sixth were seen once; the top ten hold approximately 26%. Sequencing was done on a sample of CD8+ T cells from PBMCs. Receptors originate from a human donor in good health (CMV status not recorded). Some clones in this sample may be carry-over from other donors' samples.

The V gene is TRBV3-1, the J gene TRBJ2-5; 10 nucleotides line up with TRBD2. This CDR3 is 15 amino acids long. Germline V lookup: CDR1 LGHDT, CDR2 YNNKEL (reference sequence). V shed 1 base, J shed 5 bases, and the junction held 4 bases outside the gene matches. CDR3 residues: CASSQALAGYETQYF. For the CDR3, the DNA is TGTGCCAGCAGCCAAGCACTAGCGGGGTATGAGACCCAGTACTTC.

This clonotype was seen a handful of times. The gene calls are TRBV6-1 and TRBJ2-3; TRBD2 might be the D (5 bases). The V gene lost 2 bases and the J gene lost 7 bases, with 13 bases spanning the gap. The germline V gene encodes CDR1 MNHNS and CDR2 SASEGT. This CDR3 contains 14 residues. CDR3 bases: TGTGCCAGCAGTGAACGAGGACTCCCGCATACGCAGTATTTT. As protein: CASSERGLPHTQYF.

CDR3 in amino acids: CASTGAGTGELFF. CDR3 coding DNA: TGTGCCAGTACGGGGGCCGGCACCGGGGAGCTGTTTTTT. The rearrangement joins TRBV2 to TRBJ2-2, with D possibly called TRBD1 or TRBD2 (6 bases each). The V gene lost 9 bases and the J gene lost 4 bases, with 12 bases spanning the gap. The CDR3 has 13 amino acids. CDR1 and CDR2 (germline): SNHLY, FYNNEI.

This clonotype was seen more than once but under ten times. At one end, the junction sequence differs from germline, possibly due to a read error. The V gene is TRBV2, the J gene TRBJ2-7; 7 bases agree with TRBD1. This CDR3 spans 15 amino acids. Germline V gene data show CDR1 as SNHLY and CDR2 as FYNNEI. CDR3 loop: CASSEEGAPAYEQYF. For the CDR3, the DNA is TGTGCCAGCAGCGAAGAGGGGGCGCCAGCCTACGAGCAGTACTTC.

V is TRBV7-9 and J is TRBJ2-1; 9 positions match TRBD2. The V segment lost 5 bases and the J segment 4 bases; nucleotides outside the gene matches: 6. CDR3 length equals 15 residues. Looked up from germline, CDR1 is SEHNR and CDR2 is FQNEAQ (reference sequence). This chain's CDR3 is CASSRLSGGYNEQFF. The CDR3 coding sequence is TGTGCCAGCAGCCGCCTTAGCGGGGGTTACAATGAGCAGTTCTTC.

The chain couples TRBV20-1 to TRBJ2-1, with 9 bases lining up with TRBD2. The germline CDR1 and CDR2 sequences are DFQATT and SNEGSKA (reference sequence). After removal of 5 bases from V and 8 bases from J, the junction contained 10 bases not matched to a gene. The CDR3 runs to 14 residues. As DNA, the CDR3 is TGCAGTGCTCCGGCGCGGGGGGGCCTCGATGAGCAGTTCTTC. It translates to CSAPARGGLDEQFF.

This clonotype turned up a few times. The rearrangement uses TRBV27 and TRBJ2-5; D not certain. Per germline, CDR1 MNHEY and CDR2 SMNVEV (reference sequence). The CDR3 has 13 amino acids. Trimming removed 5 bases from V and 1 base from J, with 8 bases in between. CDR3 residues: CASSPPLQETQYF. The CDR3 nucleotides read TGTGCCAGCAGTCCCCCGCTCCAAGAGACCCAGTACTTC.

This clonotype was recorded a few times. J is TRBJ2-5 and V is TRBV7-6, with no clear D. Per germline, CDR1 SGHVS and CDR2 FNYEAQ. The CDR3 extends over 13 amino acids. V lost 2 bases, J lost 5 bases, and 9 bases lay in between. As DNA, the CDR3 is TGTGCCAGCAGCTTAAATCCGGAGGAGACCCAGTACTTC. Protein sequence: CASSLNPEETQYF. Using reference TRBV7-6 and TRBJ2-5 for the parts outside the CDR3, the full variable domain is GAGVSQSPRYKVTKRGQDVALRCDPISGHVSLYWYRQALGQGPEFLTYFNYEAQQDKSGLPNDRFSAERPEGSISTLTIQRTEQRDSAMYRCASSLNPEETQYFGPGTRLLVL.

This clonotype was seen many times. The gene calls are TRBV7-6 and TRBJ2-6, with 7 positions matching TRBD1. Germline V gene data show CDR1 as SGHVS and CDR2 as FNYEAQ. After removal of 0 bases from V and 2 bases from J, the junction contained 4 bases not matched to a gene. The CDR3 consists of 17 residues. CDR3 region: CASSLAGGRTGANVLTF. In DNA form, the CDR3 reads TGTGCCAGCAGCTTAGCAGGGGGCAGAACTGGGGCCAACGTCCTGACTTTC.

This clonotype has a handful of counts. The chain combines TRBV9 with TRBJ1-2; D perhaps matches TRBD1 (5 bases). Germline CDR1 is SGDLS and CDR2 is YYNGEE. Deletions cut 3 bases from V and 2 bases from J, with 17 bases between. This CDR3 has 16 amino acids. CDR3 DNA sequence: TGTGCCAGCAGCGAACCCCCCGGGACCGGGAACTATGGCTACACCTTC. Its protein product is CASSEPPGTGNYGYTF.

V gene TRBV7-2 combines with J gene TRBJ1-2; the D is unclear. Looked up from germline, CDR1 is SGHTA and CDR2 is FQGNSA. The V and J ends lost 1 base and 7 bases respectively, with 13 bases between them. The CDR3 sequence is 14 residues long. DNA of the CDR3: TGTGCCAGCAGCTTAGGGGGAATAAGTATTGGCTACACCTTC. Its translation is CASSLGGISIGYTF.

The rearrangement uses TRBV28 and TRBJ2-7; 9 nucleotides align to TRBD1. The V segment lost 5 bases and the J segment 5 bases; nucleotides outside the gene matches: 7. Germline V lookup: CDR1 MDHEN, CDR2 SYDVKM. The CDR3 runs to 14 residues. The CDR3: CASSAGDRDHEQYF. Written as DNA, the CDR3 is TGTGCCAGCAGTGCGGGGGACAGGGACCACGAGCAGTACTTC.

CDR3 nucleotide sequence: TGTGCCAGCAGTTTACCACTAGCGGGGTTCTCTGGGGCCAACGTCCTGACTTTC. This translates into CASSLPLAGFSGANVLTF. This chain links TRBV28 with TRBJ2-6; TRBD2 aligns across 10 bases. This CDR3 comprises 18 residues. CDR1 is MDHEN and CDR2 is SYDVKM in the germline V gene. V was clipped by 2 bases and J by 0 bases; unmatched bases: 4.

This clonotype was recorded a few times. The CDR3 nucleotides are TGTGCCAGCAGAATAGGGTCCTACGAGCAGTACTTC. Residues: CASRIGSYEQYF. The V gene is TRBV6-2 or TRBV6-3, the J gene TRBJ2-7; D uncertain. Trimming shortened V by 6 bases and J by 1 base, and 7 bases separated the two germline ends. The germline V gene has CDR1 MNHEY and CDR2 SVGEGT. This CDR3 has 12 residues.

This rearrangement joins TRBV7-8 to TRBJ2-5; D is uncertain. CDR1 is SGHVS and CDR2 is FQNEAQ in the germline V gene. This CDR3 spans 13 amino acids. V was shortened by 0 bases and J by 5 bases, with 7 bases between the two germline ends. The CDR3 nucleotides are TGTGCCAGCAGCTTAGCGATCCGGGAGACCCAGTACTTC. This codes for CASSLAIRETQYF.

This rearrangement joins TRBV7-9 to TRBJ2-2; D gene unclear. V dropped 5 bases and J dropped 1 base, with 11 bases sitting between them. The germline V gene encodes CDR1 SEHNR and CDR2 FQNEAQ (reference sequence). The CDR3 has 15 amino acids. CDR3 DNA: TGTGCCAGCAGCCCACCCTGGGGGAACACCGGGGAGCTGTTTTTT. The encoded protein is CASSPPWGNTGELFF. The whole variable domain, filled in from reference TRBV7-9 and TRBJ2-2, reads DTGVSQNPRHKITKRGQNVTFRCDPISEHNRLYWYRQTLGQGPEFLTYFQNEAQLEKSRLLSDRFSAERPKGSFSTLEIQRTEQGDSAMYLCASSPPWGNTGELFFGEGSRLTVL.

The chain uses TRBV7-2 and TRBJ2-1, with a tentative D call TRBD2 (5 bases). In germline, CDR1 is SGHTA, CDR2 FQGNSA. The CDR3 is made up of 12 amino acids. Trimming removed 11 bases at V and 3 bases at J, with 11 bases between. In nucleotides, the CDR3 is TGTGCCGGAATGGACTTCTACAATGAGCAGTTCTTC. This codes for CAGMDFYNEQFF.

This clonotype was seen a single time. At one end the junction does not follow the germline gene, possibly because of a read error. For the CDR3, the DNA is TGTGCCCGCAGGTCCAGGACGCTGGCCAACTATGGCTACACCTTC. Its protein product is CARRSRTLANYGYTF. The V gene is TRBV6-1, the J gene TRBJ1-2; D ambiguous. The CDR3 is made up of 15 amino acids. Germline V lookup: CDR1 MNHNS, CDR2 SASEGT.

The CDR3 DNA sequence: TGTGCCAGCAGCTTAGAAGTGGTACACGAGCAGTACTTC. It translates to CASSLEVVHEQYF. The V and J genes are TRBV7-8 and TRBJ2-7; D uncertain. V shed 1 base and J shed 5 bases, with 9 bases lying between them. The CDR3 contains 13 residues. Germline values: CDR1 SGHVS, CDR2 FQNEAQ. The whole variable domain, filled in from reference TRBV7-8 and TRBJ2-7, reads GAGVSQSPRYKVAKRGQDVALRCDPISGHVSLFWYQQALGQGPEFLTYFQNEAQLDKSGLPSDRFFAERPEGSVSTLKIQRTQQEDSAVYLCASSLEVVHEQYFGPGTRLTVT.

The V gene is TRBV20-1, the J gene TRBJ1-5, with D unresolved. In germline, CDR1 is DFQATT, CDR2 SNEGSKA (reference sequence). V lost 3 bases to trimming and J lost 4 bases, with 10 bases between them. The CDR3 is 13 residues long. The DNA of the CDR3 is TGCAGTGCTAGTGATGGCGGTAATCAGCCCCAGCATTTT. It is translated as CSASDGGNQPQHF.

This clonotype was counted only a few times. This chain connects TRBV7-9 to TRBJ2-3; no clear D gene. The CDR3 runs to 13 residues. The V gene lost 7 bases and the J gene lost 2 bases, with 10 bases spanning the gap. Germline CDR1 SEHNR, CDR2 FQNEAQ (reference sequence). The CDR3 DNA is TGTGCCAGCAACAGCGTTTACACAGATACGCAGTATTTT. This gives the protein CASNSVYTDTQYF. Combining the CDR3 with reference TRBV7-9 and TRBJ2-3 gives the whole variable domain DTGVSQNPRHKITKRGQNVTFRCDPISEHNRLYWYRQTLGQGPEFLTYFQNEAQLEKSRLLSDRFSAERPKGSFSTLEIQRTEQGDSAMYLCASNSVYTDTQYFGPGTRLTVL.

The gene calls are TRBV14 and TRBJ1-4; D might be TRBD1 (6 bases). The germline V gene has CDR1 SGHDN and CDR2 FVKESK. The CDR3 contains 15 residues. V lost 1 base to trimming and J lost 14 bases, with 20 bases between them. The CDR3 protein is CASSQVEAPGQYLFF. The CDR3 DNA follows: TGTGCCAGCAGCCAAGTCGAAGCCCCTGGACAGTACCTGTTTTTT.

This clonotype turned up a few times. The V gene is TRBV14, the J gene TRBJ1-2, with 11 bases identical to TRBD1. With 0 bases clipped from V and 1 base from J, the junction kept 1 base outside the gene matches. CDR1 and CDR2 from the germline V gene are SGHDN and FVKESK. The CDR3 is 16 residues long. The CDR3 reads CASSQEDRGHNYGYTF. CDR3 nucleotide sequence: TGTGCCAGCAGCCAAGAGGACAGGGGGCATAACTATGGCTACACCTTC.

The rearrangement links TRBV4-3 to TRBJ1-6; the D is unclear. CDR1 is LGHNA and CDR2 is YSLEER in the germline V gene. This CDR3 has 17 amino acids. The V and J ends lost 0 bases and 0 bases respectively, with 9 bases between them. The CDR3 region is CASSQERESSYNSPLHF. CDR3 bases: TGCGCCAGCAGCCAAGAGCGGGAGAGCTCCTATAATTCACCCCTCCACTTT.

This clonotype was detected a few times. This sequence joins TRBV7-8 and TRBJ1-1, with TRBD1 as a possible D gene (6 bases). The CDR3 has 16 residues. V lost 5 bases and J 0 bases, leaving 16 bases between the germline ends. CDR1 and CDR2 (germline): SGHVS, FQNEAQ. The CDR3 sequence is CASSGRKQGLNTEAFF. The CDR3 DNA follows: TGTGCCAGCAGCGGCAGAAAACAGGGCTTGAACACTGAAGCTTTCTTT.

This clonotype has only a few counts. The chain links TRBV28 to TRBJ2-5; TRBD2 matches at 13 bases. The CDR3 sequence is 18 residues long. CDR1 is MDHEN, CDR2 SYDVKM, per germline. J was trimmed by 0 bases and V by 3 bases; bases with no gene match: 7. CDR3 sequence: CASSLGTSGDRDQETQYF. The CDR3 nucleotides are TGTGCCAGCAGTTTGGGGACTAGCGGGGACCGCGACCAAGAGACCCAGTACTTC.

This clonotype was recorded a few times. The chain is built from TRBV4-3 and TRBJ2-1, with TRBD2 as a possible D gene (6 bases). The CDR3 is made up of 15 amino acids. The germline gives CDR1 LGHNA, CDR2 YSLEER. The V gene lost 0 bases and the J gene lost 4 bases, with 10 bases spanning the gap. CDR3 loop: CASSQDGSEYNEQFF. The CDR3 DNA follows: TGCGCCAGCAGCCAAGACGGGAGCGAGTACAATGAGCAGTTCTTC.